One and the same sample provided the 14 T cell receptor beta chains below, sequenced in a study of OX40 agonist ivuxolimab in advanced cancers. Repertoires were generated with immunoSEQ multiplex PCR, while TCRdb's copy carries only in-frame clones and drops some. The sample includes 150,000 to 170,000 clones, 85% to 95% seen only once; the top ten take about 0.31%. The sample here was CD4+ or CD8+ T cells sorted from blood, taken in a trial of the OX40 agonist ivuxolimab. The source of these receptors is an adult with an advanced solid tumor such as melanoma, head and neck, liver or kidney cancer.

The V gene is TRBV11-2, the J gene TRBJ1-3, with a possible D match to TRBD1 (6 bases). Trimming cost V 2 bases and J 4 bases, with 9 bases left between them. Looked up from germline, CDR1 is SGHAT and CDR2 is FQNNGV. CDR3 size: 14 residues. The CDR3 region is CASSLNGQGNTIYF. Here the CDR3 DNA reads TGTGCCAGCAGCTTAAATGGACAGGGAAACACCATATATTTT.

The rearrangement uses TRBV18 and TRBJ1-1; no clear D gene. The germline V gene has CDR1 KGHSH and CDR2 LQKENI. The CDR3 extends over 15 amino acids. V was cut by 0 bases and J by 1 base, with 9 bases left in between. This CDR3 is CASSPPWGRNTEAFF. As DNA, the CDR3 is TGTGCCAGCTCACCACCGTGGGGTAGGAACACTGAAGCTTTCTTT.

The gene calls are TRBV18 and TRBJ2-7, with D unresolved. Per germline, CDR1 KGHSH and CDR2 LQKENI. This CDR3 has 11 amino acids. The V and J ends lost 4 bases and 6 bases respectively, with 7 bases between them. CDR3 nucleotides: TGTGCCAGCTCACTCCAAGTCGAGCAGTACTTC. Its translation: CASSLQVEQYF.

V usage is TRBV7-9 and J usage is TRBJ2-3; 10 bases align to TRBD1. The germline gives CDR1 SEHNR, CDR2 FQNEAQ (reference sequence). The CDR3 has 16 residues. Unmatched junction bases numbered 3, after V lost 2 bases and J lost 1 base. The CDR3: CASSLRGTGGTDTQYF. The CDR3 nucleotides are TGTGCCAGCAGCTTACGAGGGACAGGGGGCACAGATACGCAGTATTTT.

Written as DNA, the CDR3 is TGTGCCTGGACTAGCGGGAGAAGTTCCTACAATGAGCAGTTCTTC. This codes for CAWTSGRSSYNEQFF. V is TRBV7-9 and J is TRBJ2-1, with 13 bases fitting TRBD2. The germline gives CDR1 SEHNR, CDR2 FQNEAQ (reference sequence). The CDR3 covers 15 residues. V lost 11 bases, J lost 1 base, and 5 bases stayed unmatched.

This chain uses TRBV10-3 with TRBJ1-1; D gene unclear. Germline V gene lookup returns CDR1 ENHRY and CDR2 SYGVKD. This CDR3 spans 13 amino acids. The V end was cut by 4 bases, the J end by 4 bases, with 10 bases between. The CDR3 sequence is CAISGRGSTEAFF. The CDR3 bases are TGTGCCATCAGTGGTAGAGGGAGCACTGAAGCTTTCTTT.

V and J are TRBV7-3 and TRBJ2-2; 10 positions agree with TRBD1. V trimming: 5 bases; J trimming: 2 bases; junction bases outside the gene matches: 5. This CDR3 has 16 amino acids. Germline V gives CDR1 SGHTA, CDR2 FQGTGA. CDR3 coding DNA: TGTGCCAGCAGCCAGGGGACAGGGGCTAACACCGGGGAGCTGTTTTTT. It is translated as CASSQGTGANTGELFF.

DNA for the CDR3: TGTGCCTGGAGTGCGACTAGCGGGAGCGCAGATACGCAGTATTTT. It codes for CAWSATSGSADTQYF. This chain links TRBV30 with TRBJ2-3; 12 positions agree with TRBD2. Trimming removed 1 base from V and 4 bases from J; junction bases left unmatched: 3. The CDR3 is made up of 15 amino acids. Per germline, CDR1 GTSNPN and CDR2 SVGIG (reference sequence). The entire variable domain, with the rest obtained from reference TRBV30 and TRBJ2-3, is as follows: SQTIHQWPATLVQPVGSPLSLECTVEGTSNPNLYWYRQAAGRGLQLLFYSVGIGQISSEVPQNLSASRPQDRQFILSSKKLLLSDSGFYLCAWSATSGSADTQYFGPGTRLTVL.

The count of this clone is one. CDR3 in DNA: TGTGCCAGCAGTTACCGGCAGGACCTATATGGCTACACCTTC. It translates to CASSYRQDLYGYTF. The chain links TRBV6-5 to TRBJ1-2; D unclear. The CDR3 has 14 residues. The V end was cut by 2 bases, the J end by 5 bases, with 12 bases between. CDR1 and CDR2 (germline): MNHEY, SVGAGI.

V and J are TRBV6-5 and TRBJ1-6; no definite D call. Germline loops: CDR1 MNHEY, CDR2 SVGAGI. The V gene lost 5 bases and the J gene lost 13 bases, with 18 bases spanning the gap. This CDR3 has 14 amino acids. The CDR3 DNA sequence: TGTGCCAGCAGTGCTTCCCCGACGGAATTCCCCCTCCACTTT. It codes for CASSASPTEFPLHF.

The chain uses TRBV20-1 and TRBJ1-2, with a weak D call TRBD1 (5 bases). V lost 5 bases, J lost 8 bases, and 12 bases lay in between. Germline CDR1 and CDR2: DFQATT and SNEGSKA (reference sequence). CDR3 length: 11 residues. The CDR3 loop reads CSAGDRSGYTF. The CDR3 DNA follows: TGCAGTGCTGGTGACAGATCCGGCTACACCTTC.

The rearrangement joins TRBV10-3 to TRBJ2-2; possibly TRBD2 for D (6 bases). The germline V gene encodes CDR1 ENHRY and CDR2 SYGVKD. The V end was cut by 11 bases, the J end by 1 base, with 14 bases between. This CDR3 contains 14 residues. Here the CDR3 DNA reads TGTGCCGTCCGACTAGATATGAACACCGGGGAGCTGTTTTTT. Its protein product is CAVRLDMNTGELFF.

Only a few counts were recorded for this clone. The chain joins TRBV5-1 to TRBJ1-5; 7 nucleotides line up with TRBD1. V lost 0 bases to trimming and J lost 7 bases; unmatched junction nucleotides: 13. The CDR3 is made up of 17 amino acids. Germline CDR1 and CDR2: SGHRS and YFSETQ. The CDR3 bases are TGCGCCAGCAGCTTGGAACCCCTTGACAGGGTAGGCCAGCCCCAGCATTTT. It specifies CASSLEPLDRVGQPQHF.

This sequence joins TRBV4-2 and TRBJ2-1; no clear D. Germline CDR1 LGHNA, CDR2 YNFKEQ. This CDR3 has 16 residues. V gave up 3 bases and J gave up 0 bases, with 12 bases separating them. The CDR3, as DNA: TGTGCCAGCAGCCAGGGTGGGTTTTACTCCTACAATGAGCAGTTCTTC. Protein: CASSQGGFYSYNEQFF.